Listed below are T cell receptor beta chains from one sample, sequenced in a study of T cells in Graves' hyperthyroidism and ophthalmopathy. Each CDR3 protein is one row after TCRdb ran MiXCR on the multiplex PCR reads. The sample carries hundreds of thousands of distinct CDR3 sequences, roughly 14% recorded once. The sample taken for sequencing was blood. The receptors shown here come from a woman aged 40 to 49 with Graves' ophthalmopathy. Both conserved end residues are part of each CDR3. The D gene is left open where the match is weak. Size values are once, few and many counts, or a class for expanded clones, and some rows have none.

NA	NA	12	TRBV30	TRBJ1-6	CAWMQNNSPLHF	TGTGCCTGGATGCAGAATAATTCACCCCTCCACTTT
NA	many	16	TRBV6-5	TRBJ2-2	CASSYSGGAGTGELFF	TGTGCCAGCAGTTACTCGGGGGGAGCGGGCACCGGGGAGCTGTTTTTT
TRBD1	many	13	TRBV20-1	TRBJ1-1	CSARAAGQVEAFF	TGCAGTGCTAGAGCGGCGGGACAGGTTGAAGCTTTCTTT
NA	many	15	TRBV7-3	TRBJ2-1	CASSFGPRDYNEQFF	TGTGCCAGCAGCTTTGGTCCCAGGGACTACAATGAGCAGTTCTTC
TRBD2	many	12	TRBV20-1	TRBJ2-7	CSARVSGGEQYF	TGCAGTGCTAGGGTTAGCGGGGGCGAGCAGTACTTC
NA	few	14	TRBV19	TRBJ1-5	CASSTLGGTSPQHF	TGTGCCAGTAGTACCCTCGGGGGGACTTCACCCCAGCATTTT
NA	many	14	TRBV24-1	TRBJ1-2	CATSDLKTGYGYTF	TGTGCCACCAGTGATCTAAAGACAGGTTATGGCTACACCTTC
TRBD2	many	14	TRBV12-3/TRBV12-4	TRBJ2-2	CASSTGLAGGELFF	TGTGCCAGCAGCACCGGACTAGCGGGAGGGGAGCTGTTTTTT
TRBD2	many	14	TRBV20-1	TRBJ2-5	CSELAGGPTETQYF	TGCAGTGAGCTAGCGGGAGGGCCAACGGAGACCCAGTACTTC
NA	many	14	TRBV28	TRBJ1-1	CASSFLQGNTEAFF	TGTGCCAGCAGTTTCTTACAGGGGAACACTGAAGCTTTCTTT
NA	NA	15	TRBV29-1	TRBJ2-2	CSVVLNESPTGELFF	TGCAGCGTTGTCCTTAATGAATCCCCGACCGGGGAGCTGTTTTTT
NA	many	15	TRBV5-1	TRBJ2-7	CASSLEGHSSYEQYF	TGCGCCAGCAGCTTGGAAGGACATAGCTCCTACGAGCAGTACTTC
NA	many	14	TRBV12-3/TRBV12-4	TRBJ2-2	CASTEEPNTGELFF	TGTGCCAGCACTGAGGAGCCCAACACCGGGGAGCTGTTTTTT
NA	many	13	TRBV28	TRBJ2-7	CASKITGPYEQYF	TGTGCCAGCAAGATTACGGGGCCATACGAGCAGTACTTC
NA	many	13	TRBV24-1	TRBJ1-5	CATSDWGNQPQHF	TGTGCCACCAGTGATTGGGGGAATCAGCCCCAGCATTTT
NA	many	15	TRBV20-1	TRBJ2-5	CSARPGGQGVKTQYF	TGCAGTGCTAGACCGGGAGGACAGGGCGTGAAGACCCAGTACTTC
NA	few	16	TRBV19	TRBJ1-6	CASSIDKTGIGSPLHF	TGTGCCAGTAGTATCGACAAAACAGGGATCGGCTCACCCCTCCACTTT
TRBD2	few	18	TRBV2	TRBJ2-7	CASSGWGSGGGGFYEQYF	TGTGCCAGCAGTGGTTGGGGCAGCGGGGGAGGGGGGTTCTACGAGCAGTACTTC
NA	many	15	TRBV28	TRBJ2-5	CASSFGTGRQETQYF	TGTGCCAGCAGTTTCGGGACTGGCCGCCAAGAGACCCAGTACTTC
NA	many	14	TRBV28	TRBJ2-7	CASTDSIFLYEQYF	TGTGCCAGCACCGACTCAATCTTTCTCTACGAGCAGTACTTC
NA	many	15	TRBV12-3/TRBV12-4	TRBJ2-5	CASSLRVLSQETQYF	TGTGCCAGCAGTTTAAGGGTACTTTCCCAAGAGACCCAGTACTTC
TRBD1	NA	14	TRBV9	TRBJ1-5	CASSVGTVNQPQHF	TGTGCCAGCAGCGTTGGGACAGTGAATCAGCCCCAGCATTTT
NA	many	17	TRBV11-2	TRBJ2-2	CASSLGPSGLTTGELFF	TGTGCCAGCAGCTTAGGTCCGAGCGGGCTTACCACCGGGGAGCTGTTTTTT
TRBD1	few	15	TRBV7-9	TRBJ1-5	CASSLGQGAEQPQHF	TGTGCCAGCAGCTTGGGACAGGGGGCGGAACAGCCCCAGCATTTT
TRBD2	many	16	TRBV6-2/TRBV6-3	TRBJ2-5	CASRTEGLAVQETQYF	TGTGCCAGCCGTACCGAGGGACTAGCGGTACAAGAGACCCAGTACTTC